Listed below are T cell receptor beta chains from one sample, sequenced in a study of response to subunit inactivated influenza vaccine. TCRdb re-derived calls from the RT-PCR reads in MiXCR, one entry per CDR3 protein. The sample has about 650,000 distinct CDR3 sequences, about 15% seen once. Specimen: PBMCs from blood, collected about 12 days after vaccination. The receptors were sampled from a man aged 45-65 years who received an inactivated influenza vaccine. Each CDR3 is given with its conserved first and last residue. A D gene is named only where the DNA matches it firmly. The listing skips clone size in some rows; elsewhere it reads once, few, many or a size class.

TRBJ2-3 | - | TRBV24-1 | TRBD1 | TGTGCCACCAGTGATTCTGACAGGGGTGGATGGGATACGCAGTATTTT | CATSDSDRGGWDTQYF
TRBJ2-7 | few | TRBV20-1 | - | TGCAGTGCCCCGAGGGGAGCGACAAGCTCCTACGAGCAGTACTTC | CSAPRGATSSYEQYF
TRBJ1-6 | - | TRBV18 | - | TGTGCCAGCTCACTGGACCGCCTTACAGAGGCACCCCTCCACTTT | CASSLDRLTEAPLHF
TRBJ2-7 | many | TRBV20-1 | - | TGCAGTGCTGCCAGGGGCCTTACCTACGAGCAGTACTTC | CSAARGLTYEQYF
TRBJ2-5 | - | TRBV14 | - | TGTGCCAGCAGCCAAGAGTCCAGGAATGGGGAGACCCAGTACTTC | CASSQESRNGETQYF
TRBJ1-3 | - | TRBV30 | - | TGTGCCTGGAATGTCCAGGGAACTTCTGGAAACACCATATATTTT | CAWNVQGTSGNTIYF
TRBJ2-1 | - | TRBV6-2/TRBV6-3 | - | TGTGCCAGCAGGGGTAGCGGAGAGAACAATGAGCAGTTCTTC | CASRGSGENNEQFF
TRBJ2-6 | - | TRBV5-5 | - | TGTGCCAGCAGCTCGCGGACAGCTGGGGCCAACGTCCTGACTTTC | CASSSRTAGANVLTF
TRBJ2-4 | - | TRBV12-3/TRBV12-4 | - | TGTGCCAGCAGTTTAACAATCGCCAAAAACATTCAGTACTTC | CASSLTIAKNIQYF
TRBJ2-2 | few | TRBV5-4 | TRBD2 | TGTGCCAGCAGCTTTTACCGGGGGGCGAACACCGGGGAGCTGTTTTTT | CASSFYRGANTGELFF
TRBJ2-3 | - | TRBV6-2/TRBV6-3 | TRBD2 | TGTGCCAGCAGTTTGCCGGGACTAGGGGCGAGGACGCAGTATTTT | CASSLPGLGARTQYF
TRBJ2-1 | - | TRBV6-5 | TRBD1 | TGTGCCAGCAGAGGGGGCGGTGAGCAGTTCTTC | CASRGGGEQFF
TRBJ2-1 | - | TRBV12-3/TRBV12-4 | TRBD1 | TGTGCCAGCAGTCGACAGGGCGCGCGGATTCACAATGAGCAGTTCTTC | CASSRQGARIHNEQFF
TRBJ2-2 | many | TRBV7-9 | - | TGTGCCAGCAGCTTGGGGCTGGGGACGAACACCGGGGAGCTGTTTTTT | CASSLGLGTNTGELFF
TRBJ2-7 | - | TRBV10-3 | - | TGTGCCATCAGTGAAGGGGGTTCCTACGAGCAGTACTTC | CAISEGGSYEQYF
TRBJ1-6 | - | TRBV14 | - | TGTGCCAGCAGCCGGATGGTTGATTCACCCCTCCACTTT | CASSRMVDSPLHF
TRBJ2-7 | - | TRBV5-1 | TRBD1 | TGCGCCAGCAGCAAGACCGGGACAGGAGACCATTACGAGCAGTACTTC | CASSKTGTGDHYEQYF
TRBJ2-7 | many | TRBV11-2 | TRBD1 | TGTGCCAGCAGCCCCATCTACATTGGGACAGGGGCCTACGAGCAGTACTTC | CASSPIYIGTGAYEQYF
TRBJ1-2 | - | TRBV20-1 | - | TGCAGTGCTCAGGACGGTGTCTATGGCTACACCTTC | CSAQDGVYGYTF
TRBJ1-1 | few | TRBV18 | - | TGTGCCAGCTCACCACCGGTCAGGTCGGGCACTGAAGCTTTCTTT | CASSPPVRSGTEAFF
TRBJ1-1 | few | TRBV24-1 | - | TGTGCCACCAGTGACGGAGGGGGGATTGGAGCTTTCTTT | CATSDGGGIGAFF
TRBJ1-5 | - | TRBV20-1 | TRBD1 | TGCAGTGCTCGACAGGGTGAGAGCAATCAGCCCCAGCATTTT | CSARQGESNQPQHF
TRBJ2-1 | many | TRBV29-1 | TRBD1 | TGCAGCGTTCCCAGTCGACAGGGGACGGTCAATGAGCAGTTCTTC | CSVPSRQGTVNEQFF
TRBJ2-2 | few | TRBV11-2 | - | TGTGCCAGCAGCCGGGGTTTCTCCGGGGAGCTGTTTTTT | CASSRGFSGELFF
TRBJ1-2 | few | TRBV30 | - | TGTGCCTGGAGCGCCTCCAGGGCTAACTATGGCTACACCTTC | CAWSASRANYGYTF
TRBJ2-2 | - | TRBV14 | - | TGTGCCAGCAGCCAAGAAGAGTTAGGATTGACCGGGGAGCTGTTTTTT | CASSQEELGLTGELFF
TRBJ2-7 | - | TRBV7-4 | - | TGTGCCAGCAGCTCTGCCTGGGGGTATATCTCTTACGAGCAGTACTTC | CASSSAWGYISYEQYF
TRBJ2-3 | few | TRBV7-2 | TRBD2 | TGTGCCAGCAGCTCAGCGGGAAGGTATACGCAGTATTTT | CASSSAGRYTQYF
TRBJ2-2 | many | TRBV7-2 | TRBD1 | TGTGCCAGCAGCACAAGGACAGGGGCGGGCACCGGGGAGCTGTTTTTT | CASSTRTGAGTGELFF
TRBJ2-7 | - | TRBV7-9 | - | TGTGCCAGCAGCCGAACCTGGGAGGTGGGGTCGGAGCAGTACTTC | CASSRTWEVGSEQYF
TRBJ2-7 | many | TRBV29-1 | TRBD2 | TGCAGCGTGACTAGCGCGAGCTCCTACGAGCAGTACTTC | CSVTSASSYEQYF
TRBJ2-1 | - | TRBV7-9 | - | TGTGCCAGCACCCATACGCCCTGGACTGGGGTAGCTCTCCGGCAGTTCTTC | CASTHTPWTGVALRQFF
TRBJ2-7 | - | TRBV6-2/TRBV6-3 | TRBD2 | TGTGCCAGCAGTTACTCGAGTTGGACTAGCGGGAGCCCGCAAGAGCAGTACTTC | CASSYSSWTSGSPQEQYF
TRBJ2-5 | - | TRBV6-1 | - | TGTGCCAGCAGGGGGCGGTCAGAGACCCAGTACTTC | CASRGRSETQYF
TRBJ1-4 | - | TRBV20-1 | - | TGCAGTGCTAGAGATCAGGGGAATGAAAAACTGTTTTTT | CSARDQGNEKLFF
TRBJ2-3 | few | TRBV20-1 | TRBD2 | TGCAGTGCTGACCGTCTAGCGGGAGTAATTTCGGATACGCAGTATTTT | CSADRLAGVISDTQYF
TRBJ2-2 | many | TRBV6-2/TRBV6-3 | - | TGTGCCAGCAGTCGGCGAACAGAGTCGAACACCGGGGAGCTGTTTTTT | CASSRRTESNTGELFF
TRBJ1-6 | - | TRBV15 | - | TGTGCCACCAGCACGGGACCTATCTCTAATTCACCCCTCCACTTT | CATSTGPISNSPLHF
TRBJ2-7 | - | TRBV20-1 | - | TGCTGTGCGGATGCCCGGGACAAATACTCCTACGAGCAGTACTTC | CCADARDKYSYEQYF
TRBJ2-3 | - | TRBV28 | - | TGTGCCAGCTGTATTGTAGGAGATACGCAGTATTTT | CASCIVGDTQYF
TRBJ2-7 | many | TRBV5-1 | - | TGCGCCAGCAGCTTAAGACTGGGCTCCTACGAGCAGTACTTC | CASSLRLGSYEQYF
TRBJ2-6 | - | TRBV24-1 | - | TGTGCCACCCTGGGGACGGAGTCTGGGGCCAACGTCCTGACTTTC | CATLGTESGANVLTF
TRBJ2-3 | few | TRBV29-1 | - | TGCAGCGTTGACCGCCTAGCCCTCGCAGATACGCAGTATTTT | CSVDRLALADTQYF
TRBJ2-2 | - | TRBV3-1 | - | TGTGCCAGCAGCCGAATTCGGCCCGGGGAGCTGTTTTTT | CASSRIRPGELFF
TRBJ1-2 | - | TRBV10-3 | - | TGTGCCATCAGTGAGAGGGAGACAGTCCCATCAGGCTACACCTTC | CAISERETVPSGYTF
TRBJ2-7 | few | TRBV29-1 | TRBD1 | TGCAGCGTTGGGGACAGGCAAAAATACGAGCAGTACTTC | CSVGDRQKYEQYF
TRBJ2-3 | - | TRBV29-1 | TRBD2 | TGCAGCGCCGCCAATCGACTAGCATTCCCAGATACGCAGTATTTT | CSAANRLAFPDTQYF
TRBJ2-1 | many | TRBV2 | - | TGTGCCAGCAGTGTAGCATACAATGAGCAGTTCTTC | CASSVAYNEQFF
TRBJ1-1 | many | TRBV7-8 | - | TGTGCCAGCAGCTTAGTTCTTCAAACTGAAGCTTTCTTT | CASSLVLQTEAFF
TRBJ1-1 | - | TRBV7-9 | - | TGTGCCAGCAGCTTATTGGGGGACACTGACACTGAAGCTTTCTTT | CASSLLGDTDTEAFF